This T cell receptor beta chain was identified in a study of shared clonotypes between healthy human individuals. Here immunoSEQ multiplex PCR was the method, and the copy in TCRdb shows in-frame clones only, minus some. The sample yields 2 million to 2.5 million clones, roughly 90% seen once. Between the trimmed V and J ends, which lost 3 bases and 8 bases, there was a span of 16 bases. This CDR3 region has 15 residues. The germline V gene encodes CDR1 LNHNV and CDR2 YYDKDF (reference sequence). This rearrangement joins TRBV15 to TRBJ1-4; D is perhaps TRBD1 (6 bases). The specimen sequenced was naive CD4+ T cells from PBMCs. Subset: CD45RA+ positively selected. The origin of this receptor is a man aged 18 to 30 in good health. Some clones in this sample may be carry-over from other donors' samples. CDR3 loop: CATSRGAPAGEKLFF. CDR3 nucleotide sequence: TGTGCCACCAGCAGGGGGGCCCCTGCAGGGGAAAAACTGTTTTTT.